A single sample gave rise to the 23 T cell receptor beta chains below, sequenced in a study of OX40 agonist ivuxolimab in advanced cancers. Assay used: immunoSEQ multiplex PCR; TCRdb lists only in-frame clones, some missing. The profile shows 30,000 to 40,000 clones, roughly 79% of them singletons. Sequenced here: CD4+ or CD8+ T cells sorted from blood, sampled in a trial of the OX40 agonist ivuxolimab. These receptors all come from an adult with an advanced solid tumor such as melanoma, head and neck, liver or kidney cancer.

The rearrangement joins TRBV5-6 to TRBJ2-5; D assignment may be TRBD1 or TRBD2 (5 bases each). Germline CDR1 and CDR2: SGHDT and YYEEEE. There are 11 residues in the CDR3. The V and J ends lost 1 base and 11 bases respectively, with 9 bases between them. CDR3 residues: CASSLMGEQYF. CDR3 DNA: TGTGCCAGCAGCTTGATGGGGGAGCAGTACTTC.

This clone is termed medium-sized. CDR3 loop: CASSQEEFGRGETQYF. As DNA, the CDR3 is TGCGCCAGCAGCCAAGAAGAGTTCGGGCGGGGGGAGACCCAGTACTTC. The V and J genes are TRBV4-1 and TRBJ2-5; 7 bases align to TRBD2. The V and J ends lost 0 bases and 5 bases, in that order; junction bases with no gene match: 9. This CDR3 is built from 16 residues. Germline CDR1 MGHRA, CDR2 YSYEKL.

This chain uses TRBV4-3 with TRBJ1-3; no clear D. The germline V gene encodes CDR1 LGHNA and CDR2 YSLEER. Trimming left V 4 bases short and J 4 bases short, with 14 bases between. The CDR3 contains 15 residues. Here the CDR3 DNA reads TGCGCCAGCAGCCCCCAGGAAGGGTCGGGAAACACCATATATTTT. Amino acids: CASSPQEGSGNTIYF.

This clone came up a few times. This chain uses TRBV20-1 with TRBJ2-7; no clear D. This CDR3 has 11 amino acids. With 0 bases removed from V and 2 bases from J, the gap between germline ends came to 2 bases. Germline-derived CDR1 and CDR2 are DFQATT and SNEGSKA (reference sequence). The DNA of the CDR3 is TGCAGTGCTAGAGAGACCTACGAGCAGTACTTC. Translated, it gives CSARETYEQYF.

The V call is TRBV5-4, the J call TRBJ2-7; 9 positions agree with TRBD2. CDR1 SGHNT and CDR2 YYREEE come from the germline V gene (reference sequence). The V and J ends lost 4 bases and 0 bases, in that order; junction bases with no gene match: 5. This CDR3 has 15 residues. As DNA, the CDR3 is TGTGCCAGCAGCCTCCCGACTAGCGGCTCCTACGAGCAGTACTTC. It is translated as CASSLPTSGSYEQYF.

The CDR3 loop is CASTPGQLYNEQFF. CDR3 nucleotide sequence: TGTGCCAGCACCCCGGGACAGCTATACAATGAGCAGTTCTTC. The V call is TRBV6-5, the J call TRBJ2-1, with 7 bases matching TRBD1. Losses at the gene ends were 7 bases for V and 4 bases for J; bases not matched to a gene: 7. Germline CDR1 and CDR2: MNHEY and SVGAGI. This CDR3 comprises 14 residues.

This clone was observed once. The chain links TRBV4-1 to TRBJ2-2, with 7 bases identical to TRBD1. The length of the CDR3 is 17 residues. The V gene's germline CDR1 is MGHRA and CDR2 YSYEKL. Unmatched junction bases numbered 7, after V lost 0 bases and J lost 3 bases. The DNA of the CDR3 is TGCGCCAGCAGCCAAGAAAGGACAGGAATGGACACCGGGGAGCTGTTTTTT. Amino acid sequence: CASSQERTGMDTGELFF.

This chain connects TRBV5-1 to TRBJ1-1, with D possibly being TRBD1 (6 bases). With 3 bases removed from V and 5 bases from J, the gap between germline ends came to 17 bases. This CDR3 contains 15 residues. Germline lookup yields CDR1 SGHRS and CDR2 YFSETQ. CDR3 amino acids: CASSWVGGFLTEAFF. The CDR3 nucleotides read TGCGCCAGCAGCTGGGTAGGGGGTTTTCTTACTGAAGCTTTCTTT.

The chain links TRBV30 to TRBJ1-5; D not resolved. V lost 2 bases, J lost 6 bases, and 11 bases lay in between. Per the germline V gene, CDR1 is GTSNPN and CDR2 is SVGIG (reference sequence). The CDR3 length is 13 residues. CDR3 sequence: CAWSWEEGQPQHF. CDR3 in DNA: TGTGCCTGGAGTTGGGAGGAGGGTCAGCCCCAGCATTTT.

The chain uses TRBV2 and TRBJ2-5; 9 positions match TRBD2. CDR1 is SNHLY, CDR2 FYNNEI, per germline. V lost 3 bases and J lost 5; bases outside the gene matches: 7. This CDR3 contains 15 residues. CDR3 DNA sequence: TGTGCCAGCAGTGATGAACTAGCGGGTTATGAGACCCAGTACTTC. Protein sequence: CASSDELAGYETQYF.

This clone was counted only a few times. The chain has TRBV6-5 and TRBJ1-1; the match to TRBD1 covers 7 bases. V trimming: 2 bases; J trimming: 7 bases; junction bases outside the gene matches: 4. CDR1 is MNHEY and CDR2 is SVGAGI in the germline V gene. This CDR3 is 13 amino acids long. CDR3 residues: CASSYGTAFEAFF. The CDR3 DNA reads TGTGCCAGCAGTTACGGGACAGCATTTGAAGCTTTCTTT.

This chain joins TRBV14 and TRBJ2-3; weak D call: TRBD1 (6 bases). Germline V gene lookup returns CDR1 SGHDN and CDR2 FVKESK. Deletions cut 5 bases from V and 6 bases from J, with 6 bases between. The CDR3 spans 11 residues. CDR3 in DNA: TGTGCCAGCAGCACAGGGGATACGCAGTATTTT. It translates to CASSTGDTQYF. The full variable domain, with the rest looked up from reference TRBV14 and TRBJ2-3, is EAGVTQFPSHSVIEKGQTVTLRCDPISGHDNLYWYRRVMGKEIKFLLHFVKESKQDESGMPNNRFLAERTGGTYSTLKVQPAELEDSGVYFCASSTGDTQYFGPGTRLTVL.

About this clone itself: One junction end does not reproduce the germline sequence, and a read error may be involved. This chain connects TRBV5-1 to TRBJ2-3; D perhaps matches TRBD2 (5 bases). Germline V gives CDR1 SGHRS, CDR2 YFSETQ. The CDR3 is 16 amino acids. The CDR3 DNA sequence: TGCGCCAGCAGCTTGGCCCGGCAGTCTAGCATAGATACGCAGTATTTT. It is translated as CASSLARQSSIDTQYF.

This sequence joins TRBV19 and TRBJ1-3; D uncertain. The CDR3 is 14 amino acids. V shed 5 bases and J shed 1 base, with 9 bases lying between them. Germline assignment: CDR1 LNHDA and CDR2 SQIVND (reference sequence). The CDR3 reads CASSARRSGNTIYF. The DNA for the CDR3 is TGTGCCAGTAGTGCTCGGAGGTCTGGAAACACCATATATTTT. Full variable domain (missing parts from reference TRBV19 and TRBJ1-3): DGGITQSPKYLFRKEGQNVTLSCEQNLNHDAMYWYRQDPGQGLRLIYYSQIVNDFQKGDIAEGYSVSREKKESFPLTVTSAQKNPTAFYLCASSARRSGNTIYFGEGSWLTVV.

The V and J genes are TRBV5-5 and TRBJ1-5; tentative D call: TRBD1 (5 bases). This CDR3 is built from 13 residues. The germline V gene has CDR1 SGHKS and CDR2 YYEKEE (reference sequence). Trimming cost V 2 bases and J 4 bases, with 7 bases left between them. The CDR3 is CASSLQENQPQHF. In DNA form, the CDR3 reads TGTGCCAGCAGCTTACAGGAAAATCAGCCCCAGCATTTT.

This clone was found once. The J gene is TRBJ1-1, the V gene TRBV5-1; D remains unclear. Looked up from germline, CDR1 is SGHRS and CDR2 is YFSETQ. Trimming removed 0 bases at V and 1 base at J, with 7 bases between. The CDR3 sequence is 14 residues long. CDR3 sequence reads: CASSLGAGNTEAFF. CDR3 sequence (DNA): TGCGCCAGCAGCTTGGGGGCAGGGAACACTGAAGCTTTCTTT.

In DNA form, the CDR3 reads TGCGCCAGCAGTTCGGCTCGCTCTGGAAACACCATATATTTT. Its protein product is CASSSARSGNTIYF. J is TRBJ1-3 and V is TRBV10-2, with D unresolved. V was cut by 5 bases and J by 0 bases, with 8 bases left in between. The CDR3 sequence is 14 residues long. CDR1 WSHSY and CDR2 SAAADI come from the germline V gene.

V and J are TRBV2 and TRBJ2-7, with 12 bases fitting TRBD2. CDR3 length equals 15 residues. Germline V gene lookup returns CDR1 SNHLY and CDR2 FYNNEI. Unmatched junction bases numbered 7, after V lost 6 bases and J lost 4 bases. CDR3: CASRRGLAGWYEQYF. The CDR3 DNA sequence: TGTGCCAGCAGAAGAGGACTAGCGGGATGGTACGAGCAGTACTTC.

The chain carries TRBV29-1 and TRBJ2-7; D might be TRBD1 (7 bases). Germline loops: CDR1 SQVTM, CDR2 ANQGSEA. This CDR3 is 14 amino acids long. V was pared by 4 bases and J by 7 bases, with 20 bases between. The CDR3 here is CSVVKSGGKMEQYF. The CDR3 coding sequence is TGCAGCGTTGTTAAGTCAGGGGGGAAAATGGAGCAGTACTTC.

CDR3 bases: TGTGCCAGCAGCTACCGGACAGAGATGAACACTGAAGCTTTCTTT. As protein: CASSYRTEMNTEAFF. The chain has TRBV5-5 and TRBJ1-1; TRBD1 might be the D (6 bases). Between the trimmed V and J ends, which lost 3 bases and 0 bases, there was a span of 12 bases. CDR1 is SGHKS, CDR2 YYEKEE, per germline (reference sequence). The CDR3 is 15 amino acids.

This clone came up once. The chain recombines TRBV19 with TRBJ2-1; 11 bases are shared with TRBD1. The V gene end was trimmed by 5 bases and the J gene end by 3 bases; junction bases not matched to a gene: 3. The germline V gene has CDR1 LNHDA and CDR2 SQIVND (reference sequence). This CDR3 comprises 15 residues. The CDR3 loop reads CASSSGTGGYNEQFF. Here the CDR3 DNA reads TGTGCCAGTAGTTCAGGGACAGGGGGCTACAATGAGCAGTTCTTC.

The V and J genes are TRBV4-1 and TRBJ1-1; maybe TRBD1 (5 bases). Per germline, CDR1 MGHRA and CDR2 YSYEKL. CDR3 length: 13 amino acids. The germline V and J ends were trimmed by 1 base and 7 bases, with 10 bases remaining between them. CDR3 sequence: CASSQVPGNEAFF. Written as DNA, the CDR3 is TGCGCCAGCAGCCAAGTGCCAGGGAATGAAGCTTTCTTT.

CDR3 nucleotides: TGTGCCAGCAGTGAAGGGTGGGGCCTCACAGATACGCAGTATTTT. It translates to CASSEGWGLTDTQYF. J is TRBJ2-3 and V is TRBV25-1; the D gene is possibly TRBD1 (5 bases). Trimming removed 2 bases from V and 2 bases from J, with 11 bases in between. Germline CDR1 reads MGHDK; CDR2 reads SYGVNS. The CDR3 has 15 amino acids.